This TCR beta chain was recovered during a study of blood T cell repertoires in COVID-19. For the study at large: Specimens from acute and convalescent COVID-19 originated in the United States, Italy and Spain. T cells, B-cell-depleted T cells, or PBMCs supplied cDNA or gDNA.

The CDR3 is 16 amino acids. The germline V gene has CDR1 MNHEY and CDR2 SMNVEV (reference sequence). Trimming took 2 bases from V and 3 from J; bases not matched to a gene: 9. As handled by the study authors: From reference gene primer amplification, estimates of nucleated cell counts were derived. Clones were read by immunoSEQ multiplex PCR, and TCRdb kept only the in-frame ones, dropping some. V, J and clone size were drawn from that table, and D and trimming were deduced from the DNA. The table has around 97,000 clones, 80% to 90% seen once. The chain has TRBV27 and TRBJ1-2, with 7 bases lining up with TRBD1. Sample: peripheral blood. The sequence was collected from a woman aged 55-69 years with acute or convalescent COVID-19. CDR3 amino acids: CASSLNPLGQYYGYTF. As DNA, the CDR3 is TGTGCCAGCAGTTTAAATCCCCTGGGACAGTACTATGGCTACACCTTC.